Shown below are 10 T cell receptor beta chains from a single sample sequenced in a study of T cell changes during pregnancy in multiple sclerosis (dated by TCRdb to between 2019 and 2020). Libraries came from the immunoSEQ multiplex PCR assay. Imported from immuneACCESS, the table was reduced by TCRdb to in-frame sequences with V and J called. These copies leave out some clones; in studies compared against another copy, an unresolved V gene accounts for under half, and the cause of the remainder is not known. The sample data list 100,000 or so clones, and around 94% of these were observed just once. Of the sample, around 1.7% falls within the top ten clones. The sequences come from peripheral blood, collected after pregnancy. The receptors were gathered from a female donor in good health, enrolled as a control in a pregnancy study.

The J gene is TRBJ1-2, the V gene TRBV15; 7 nucleotides match TRBD1. CDR3 length: 14 amino acids. The V segment lost 5 bases and the J segment 4 bases; nucleotides outside the gene matches: 7. Germline V gene lookup returns CDR1 LNHNV and CDR2 YYDKDF (reference sequence). The chain's CDR3 is CATSGIRDSYGYTF. The CDR3 nucleotides read TGTGCCACCAGCGGAATCCGGGACAGCTATGGCTACACCTTC.

Of note for this clone: This CDR3 is also generated by other DNA sequences in the sample. The gene calls are TRBV5-1 and TRBJ2-5, with TRBD1 matching 9 bases. The J segment lost 5 bases and the V segment lost 4 bases, leaving 6 bases of the junction unmatched. The CDR3 totals 14 residues. The V gene's germline CDR1 is SGHRS and CDR2 YFSETQ. The CDR3 spells CASSPGQGGETQYF. The DNA of the CDR3 is TGCGCCAGCAGCCCGGGACAGGGTGGTGAGACCCAGTACTTC.

The V gene is TRBV5-1, the J gene TRBJ2-1; 8 bases are a match to TRBD1. The germline CDR1 and CDR2 sequences are SGHRS and YFSETQ. The trim removed 3 bases at V and 1 base at J, leaving 3 bases unmatched. This CDR3 has 15 amino acids. The CDR3 loop reads CASSSQGGSYNEQFF. CDR3 coding DNA: TGCGCCAGCAGCTCACAGGGGGGATCCTACAATGAGCAGTTCTTC.

The V gene is TRBV27, the J gene TRBJ2-2; D is possibly TRBD2 (6 bases). The CDR3 covers 17 residues. Germline V gives CDR1 MNHEY, CDR2 SMNVEV (reference sequence). With 2 bases removed from V and 1 base from J, the gap between germline ends came to 14 bases. CDR3 sequence (DNA): TGTGCCAGCAGTTTAGATCTGGAGGGAGAGAACACCGGGGAGCTGTTTTTT. It yields the protein CASSLDLEGENTGELFF.

The chain combines TRBV13 with TRBJ2-1, with 11 bases matching TRBD2. This CDR3 region has 18 residues. Per germline, CDR1 PRHDT and CDR2 FYEKMQ (reference sequence). V dropped 5 bases and J dropped 8; count of bases not matched to a gene: 17. This chain's CDR3 is CASSPGPISGRAGHEQFF. The CDR3 bases are TGTGCCAGCAGCCCCGGCCCTATTAGCGGGAGGGCCGGGCATGAGCAGTTCTTC.

The chain combines TRBV7-2 with TRBJ1-2; D possibly corresponds to TRBD1 (6 bases). This CDR3 comprises 15 residues. Germline V gives CDR1 SGHTA, CDR2 FQGNSA. V was pared by 7 bases and J by 6 bases, with 21 bases between. The CDR3 coding sequence is TGTGCCAGCACCCGAATTGGGTCGGCAGGGGATGGCTACACCTTC. The encoded protein is CASTRIGSAGDGYTF.

The rearrangement links TRBV5-5 to TRBJ2-7, with a possible D match to TRBD1 (6 bases). Between the trimmed V and J ends, which lost 0 bases and 0 bases, there was a span of 10 bases. CDR3 length equals 15 residues. CDR1 SGHKS and CDR2 YYEKEE come from the germline V gene (reference sequence). Here the CDR3 DNA reads TGTGCCAGCAGCTTGGTCCGGACAGCCTCCTACGAGCAGTACTTC. Amino acids: CASSLVRTASYEQYF.

This chain joins TRBV18 and TRBJ1-1; TRBD1 matches at 8 bases. CDR3 length: 15 residues. The V and J ends lost 3 bases and 2 bases, in that order; junction bases with no gene match: 5. Germline CDR1 KGHSH, CDR2 LQKENI. CDR3 loop: CASSPTQGANTEAFF. In nucleotides, the CDR3 is TGTGCCAGCTCACCTACTCAGGGGGCTAACACTGAAGCTTTCTTT.

The chain links TRBV6-1 to TRBJ1-5; 7 bases fit TRBD1. With 5 bases clipped from V and 5 bases from J, the junction kept 3 bases outside the gene matches. Germline V gene data show CDR1 as MNHNS and CDR2 as SASEGT. CDR3 length equals 13 residues. The CDR3 region has the DNA TGTGCCAGCAGTCAGGGGGTAGATCAGCCCCAGCATTTT. Translating it yields CASSQGVDQPQHF.

The V and J genes are TRBV28 and TRBJ1-1; D not resolved. Between the trimmed V and J ends, which lost 5 bases and 4 bases, there was a span of 11 bases. The CDR3 consists of 13 residues. The germline CDR1 and CDR2 sequences are MDHEN and SYDVKM. CDR3: CASSPGTGTEAFF. The CDR3 nucleotides are TGTGCCAGCAGTCCCGGAACGGGCACTGAAGCTTTCTTT.